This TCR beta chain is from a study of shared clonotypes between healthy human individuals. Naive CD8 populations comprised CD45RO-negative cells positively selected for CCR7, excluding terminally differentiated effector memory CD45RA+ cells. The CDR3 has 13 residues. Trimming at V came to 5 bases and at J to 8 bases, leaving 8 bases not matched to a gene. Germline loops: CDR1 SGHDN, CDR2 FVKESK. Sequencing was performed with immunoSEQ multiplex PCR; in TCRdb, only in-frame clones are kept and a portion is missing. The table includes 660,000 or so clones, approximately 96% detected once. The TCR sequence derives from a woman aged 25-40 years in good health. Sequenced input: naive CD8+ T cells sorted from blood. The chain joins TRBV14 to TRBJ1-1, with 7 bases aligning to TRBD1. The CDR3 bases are TGTGCCAGCAGCTCTACGACAGGGCCAGAAGCTTTCTTT. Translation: CASSSTTGPEAFF. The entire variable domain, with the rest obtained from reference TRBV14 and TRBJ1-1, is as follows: EAGVTQFPSHSVIEKGQTVTLRCDPISGHDNLYWYRRVMGKEIKFLLHFVKESKQDESGMPNNRFLAERTGGTYSTLKVQPAELEDSGVYFCASSSTTGPEAFFGQGTRLTVV.